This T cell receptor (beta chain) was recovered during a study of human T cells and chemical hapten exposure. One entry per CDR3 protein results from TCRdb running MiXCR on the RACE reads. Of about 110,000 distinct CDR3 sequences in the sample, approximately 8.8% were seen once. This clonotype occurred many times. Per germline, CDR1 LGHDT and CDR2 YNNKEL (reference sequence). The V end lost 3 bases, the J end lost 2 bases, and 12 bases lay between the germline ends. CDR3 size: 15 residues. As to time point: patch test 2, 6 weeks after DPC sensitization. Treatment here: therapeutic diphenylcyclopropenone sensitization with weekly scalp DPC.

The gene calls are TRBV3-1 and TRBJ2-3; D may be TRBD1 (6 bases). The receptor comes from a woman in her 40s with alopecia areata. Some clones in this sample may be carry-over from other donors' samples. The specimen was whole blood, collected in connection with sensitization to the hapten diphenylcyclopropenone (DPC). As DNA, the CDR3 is TGTGCCAGCAGCCATTGGGACACTCACACAGATACGCAGTATTTT. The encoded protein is CASSHWDTHTDTQYF.